This TCR beta chain is from a study of CD8+ T cells in alopecia areata. With regard to this clone: What it recognizes is unknown.

Whole-study results and caveats: Possibly as an HLA-related effect, TCR sharing across patients appeared less clear than in mice. Affected lesional scalp, above all in alopecia totalis/universalis, was more clonal than normal scalp.

Once sorted, CD4+ cells from about five patients yielded CD25+CD127- cells. cDNA reverse transcribed from extracted RNA served as the sequencing template. The repertoire was sequenced with immunoSEQ multiplex PCR; TCRdb's copy has only in-frame clones and lacks some. The table has about 8,000 clones, less than 75% seen once. CDR1 and CDR2 (germline): SGHAT, FQNNGV. Trimming at V came to 5 bases and at J to 4 bases, leaving 6 bases not matched to a gene. The CDR3 spans 16 residues. This chain links TRBV11-2 with TRBJ2-5, with 14 bases matching TRBD2. The sequenced sample was CD4+ Tregs sorted from blood. The TCR sequence derives from a human donor with alopecia areata. The CDR3 reads CASSQRGLAGAETQYF. The CDR3 DNA follows: TGTGCCAGCAGCCAACGGGGACTAGCGGGAGCAGAGACCCAGTACTTC. The whole variable domain, remainder taken from reference TRBV11-2 and TRBJ2-5, is EAGVAQSPRYKIIEKRQSVAFWCNPISGHATLYWYQQILGQGPKLLIQFQNNGVVDDSQLPKDRFSAERLKGVDSTLKIQPAKLEDSAVYLCASSQRGLAGAETQYFGPGTRLLVL.